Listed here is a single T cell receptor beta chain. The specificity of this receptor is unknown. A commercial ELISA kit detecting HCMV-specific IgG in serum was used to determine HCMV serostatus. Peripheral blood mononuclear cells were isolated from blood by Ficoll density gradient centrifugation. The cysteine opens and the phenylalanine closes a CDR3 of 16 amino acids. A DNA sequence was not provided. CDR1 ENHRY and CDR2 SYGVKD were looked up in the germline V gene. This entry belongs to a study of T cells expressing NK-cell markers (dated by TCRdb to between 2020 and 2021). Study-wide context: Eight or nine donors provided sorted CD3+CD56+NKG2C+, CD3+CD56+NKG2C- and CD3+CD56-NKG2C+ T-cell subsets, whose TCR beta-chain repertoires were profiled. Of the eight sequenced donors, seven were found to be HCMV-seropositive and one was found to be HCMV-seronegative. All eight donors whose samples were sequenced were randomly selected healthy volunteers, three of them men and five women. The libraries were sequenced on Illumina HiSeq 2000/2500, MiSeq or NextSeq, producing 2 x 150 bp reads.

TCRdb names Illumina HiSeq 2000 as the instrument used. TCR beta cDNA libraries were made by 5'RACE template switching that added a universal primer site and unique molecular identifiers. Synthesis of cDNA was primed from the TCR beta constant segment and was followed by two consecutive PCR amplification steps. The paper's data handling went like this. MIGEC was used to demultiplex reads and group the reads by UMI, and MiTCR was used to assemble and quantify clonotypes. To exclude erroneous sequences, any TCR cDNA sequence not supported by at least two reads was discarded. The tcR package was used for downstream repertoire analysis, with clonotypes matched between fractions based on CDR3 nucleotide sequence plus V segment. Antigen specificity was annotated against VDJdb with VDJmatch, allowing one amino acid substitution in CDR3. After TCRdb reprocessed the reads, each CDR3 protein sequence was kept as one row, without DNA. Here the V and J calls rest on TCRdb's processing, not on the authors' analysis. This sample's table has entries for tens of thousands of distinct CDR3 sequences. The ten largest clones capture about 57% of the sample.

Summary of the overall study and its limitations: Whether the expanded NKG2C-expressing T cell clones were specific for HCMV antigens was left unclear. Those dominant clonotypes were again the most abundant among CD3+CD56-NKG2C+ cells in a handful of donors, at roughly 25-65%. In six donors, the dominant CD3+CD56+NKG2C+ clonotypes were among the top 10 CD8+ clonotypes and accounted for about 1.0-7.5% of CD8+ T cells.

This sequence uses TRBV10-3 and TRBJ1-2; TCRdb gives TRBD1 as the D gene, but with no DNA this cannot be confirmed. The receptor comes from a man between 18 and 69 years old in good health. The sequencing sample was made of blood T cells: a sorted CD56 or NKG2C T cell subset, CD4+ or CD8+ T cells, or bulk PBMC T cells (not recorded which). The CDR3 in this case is CAISEASDRVLYGYTF.